This entry lists 20 T cell receptor beta chains sequenced from one sample in a study of cytomegalovirus exposure and HLA in healthy donors. The PCR was carried out with 60 Vbeta primers and 13 Jbeta primers. Data came from immunoSEQ multiplex PCR; TCRdb stores just in-frame clones and leaves some out. With more than 140,000 clones in the sample, the ten largest clones hold about 2.3%. Sequencing used PBMCs. These receptors were taken from a young woman in good health and CMV-seronegative.

The gene calls are TRBV7-8 and TRBJ2-5; the D gene is possibly TRBD2 (6 bases). Trimming took off 2 bases at V and 6 bases at J, with 22 bases between the two ends. Germline V gene lookup returns CDR1 SGHVS and CDR2 FQNEAQ. This CDR3 is 17 amino acids long. The DNA of the CDR3 is TGTGCCAGCAGCTTATTCGCGGGGATCAAGGCAGGAAAGACCCAGTACTTC. Translating gives CASSLFAGIKAGKTQYF. Filled out from reference TRBV7-8 and TRBJ2-5, the complete variable domain reads GAGVSQSPRYKVAKRGQDVALRCDPISGHVSLFWYQQALGQGPEFLTYFQNEAQLDKSGLPSDRFFAERPEGSVSTLKIQRTQQEDSAVYLCASSLFAGIKAGKTQYFGPGTRLLVL.

The chain has TRBV18 and TRBJ2-1, with 9 positions matching TRBD2. V shed 5 bases, J shed 9 bases, and the junction held 11 bases outside the gene matches. Germline loops: CDR1 KGHSH, CDR2 LQKENI. The CDR3 length is 15 residues. DNA for the CDR3: TGTGCCAGCTCAGGACCGGCGGGAGGGCAAAGTGAGCAGTTCTTC. This gives the protein CASSGPAGGQSEQFF.

This chain connects TRBV7-2 to TRBJ2-5; 8 nucleotides align to TRBD1. V shed 1 base, J shed 5 bases, and the junction held 6 bases outside the gene matches. The germline CDR1 and CDR2 sequences are SGHTA and FQGNSA. The CDR3 runs 15 residues. The DNA of the CDR3 is TGTGCCAGCAGCTTAGGAGGACAGGGATGGGAGACCCAGTACTTC. Protein product: CASSLGGQGWETQYF.

This chain connects TRBV5-1 to TRBJ2-2; perhaps TRBD1 as D (6 bases). The CDR3 is 14 amino acids. The V gene lost 4 bases and the J gene lost 6 bases, with 13 bases spanning the gap. Germline V CDR1 and CDR2: SGHRS, YFSETQ. The CDR3 nucleotides are TGCGCCAGCAGCGGACAGAGCAGTTCCGGGGAGCTGTTTTTT. Protein sequence: CASSGQSSSGELFF.

The chain has TRBV28 and TRBJ1-5, with TRBD1 matching 9 bases. Trimming at V came to 6 bases and at J to 7 bases, leaving 10 bases not matched to a gene. The CDR3 runs 15 residues. Germline values: CDR1 MDHEN, CDR2 SYDVKM. CDR3 DNA: TGTGCCAGCAGCTCTCCGGGACAGGGAGGGCAGCCCCAGCATTTT. This gives the protein CASSSPGQGGQPQHF.

This chain links TRBV7-8 with TRBJ2-6; 11 nucleotides line up with TRBD1. There are 20 residues in the CDR3. The junction had 11 bases not matched to a gene; V was cut back by 4 bases and J by 0 bases. Germline lookup yields CDR1 SGHVS and CDR2 FQNEAQ. The CDR3 loop is CASSSRTGGTPGSGANVLTF. CDR3 sequence (DNA): TGTGCCAGCAGCTCACGGACAGGGGGCACTCCCGGCTCTGGGGCCAACGTCCTGACTTTC.

The chain joins TRBV6-1 to TRBJ2-1; 11 bases line up with TRBD2. V gave up 0 bases and J gave up 2 bases; unmatched junction bases: 9. CDR3 length: 19 residues. Germline V gives CDR1 MNHNS, CDR2 SASEGT. CDR3 nucleotide sequence: TGTGCCAGCAGTGAAGCTATATTACTAGCGGGAGTCACCTACAATGAGCAGTTCTTC. This encodes CASSEAILLAGVTYNEQFF.

V and J are TRBV5-1 and TRBJ2-1, with 13 nucleotides matching TRBD2. J gave up 7 bases and V 4 bases, and 8 bases lay outside the gene matches. CDR3 length: 16 residues. Germline CDR1 reads SGHRS; CDR2 reads YFSETQ. Here the CDR3 reads CASSRTSGSVVNEQFF. CDR3 in DNA: TGCGCCAGCAGCCGGACTAGCGGGAGTGTGGTAAATGAGCAGTTCTTC.

The rearrangement links TRBV2 to TRBJ2-2; 13 bases map to TRBD2. CDR3 size: 15 residues. CDR1 SNHLY and CDR2 FYNNEI come from the germline V gene. J lost 5 bases, V lost 7 bases, and 4 bases had no gene match. The CDR3 protein is CASTAGLAGTGELFF. For the CDR3, the DNA is TGTGCCAGCACCGCGGGACTAGCGGGAACCGGGGAGCTGTTTTTT.

This chain links TRBV11-2 with TRBJ2-5; tentatively, D is TRBD2 (6 bases). The tail of the sequence fits TRBJ2-7 better, so the J call may be wrong. CDR1 and CDR2 (germline): SGHAT, FQNNGV. The CDR3 has 14 residues. The CDR3: CASSLISGTYEQYF. In nucleotides, the CDR3 is TGTGCCAGCAGCTTAATTAGCGGTACCTACGAGCAGTACTTC.

The rearrangement uses TRBV7-9 and TRBJ2-1; D perhaps matches TRBD1 (6 bases). The germline gives CDR1 SEHNR, CDR2 FQNEAQ (reference sequence). Trimming removed 6 bases at V and 5 bases at J, with 14 bases between. This CDR3 has 14 residues. CDR3: CASSRVQGNNEQFF. The CDR3 nucleotides read TGTGCCAGCAGTAGAGTACAGGGCAACAATGAGCAGTTCTTC.

This chain links TRBV11-3 with TRBJ2-5; no reliable D call. The ends were cut back, 2 bases at V and 5 bases at J, with 3 bases in the middle. Looked up from germline, CDR1 is SGHNT and CDR2 is YENEEA. This CDR3 has 11 amino acids. The CDR3 DNA sequence: TGTGCCAGCAGCTTACAGGAGACCCAGTACTTC. This codes for CASSLQETQYF.

CDR3 nucleotide sequence: TGTGCCACCAGCAGAGGAGGGAGACAGGGCACTGGAAACACCATATATTTT. Its protein product is CATSRGGRQGTGNTIYF. This chain joins TRBV15 and TRBJ1-3, with 7 bases matching TRBD1. Germline trimming cut 1 base from V and 2 bases from J; bases unmatched to any gene: 8. The CDR3 spans 17 residues. From germline, CDR1 is LNHNV and CDR2 YYDKDF (reference sequence).

A word on this clone: Other DNA sequences from this sample encode an identical CDR3 as well. This chain connects TRBV29-1 to TRBJ1-1; D unclear. Germline CDR1 SQVTM, CDR2 ANQGSEA. V lost 3 bases, J lost 1 base, and 9 bases lay in between. The CDR3 is made up of 13 amino acids. The DNA of the CDR3 is TGCAGCGTTGACAACAGCCGGAACACTGAAGCTTTCTTT. Translation gives CSVDNSRNTEAFF.

The genes are TRBV6-1 and TRBJ2-5; D is perhaps TRBD1 (6 bases). The CDR3 is 12 residues long. From germline, CDR1 is MNHNS and CDR2 SASEGT. V was cut by 8 bases and J by 1 base, with 8 bases left in between. CDR3 sequence (DNA): TGTGCCAGCGGCAGGGGCCAAGAGACCCAGTACTTC. It translates to CASGRGQETQYF.

This rearrangement joins TRBV30 to TRBJ1-1; D call uncertain. V lost 1 base, J lost 7 bases, and 7 bases lay in between. The germline gives CDR1 GTSNPN, CDR2 SVGIG (reference sequence). This CDR3 region has 11 residues. The CDR3 DNA is TGTGCCTGGAGTGAGGAGCGTGAAGCTTTCTTT. This translates into CAWSEEREAFF.

J is TRBJ1-1 and V is TRBV28; D is ambiguous. V gave up 5 bases and J gave up 1 base, with 14 bases separating them. This CDR3 spans 15 amino acids. CDR1 is MDHEN, CDR2 SYDVKM, per germline. CDR3 amino acids: CASSPSGMGNTEAFF. The CDR3 region has the DNA TGTGCCAGCAGTCCCTCAGGTATGGGGAACACTGAAGCTTTCTTT. The whole variable domain, filled in from reference TRBV28 and TRBJ1-1, reads DVKVTQSSRYLVKRTGEKVFLECVQDMDHENMFWYRQDPGLGLRLIYFSYDVKMKEKGDIPEGYSVSREKKERFSLILESASTNQTSMYLCASSPSGMGNTEAFFGQGTRLTVV.

The chain employs TRBV9 and TRBJ1-2; 10 bases line up with TRBD1. The ends lost 3 bases at V and 5 bases at J; junction bases unmatched: 4. There are 14 residues in the CDR3. CDR1 and CDR2 from the germline V gene are SGDLS and YYNGEE. This CDR3 is CASSGSGQGYGYTF. The CDR3 region has the DNA TGTGCCAGCAGCGGTTCGGGACAGGGGTATGGCTACACCTTC.

The rearrangement uses TRBV29-1 and TRBJ2-5; TRBD1 matches at 9 bases. The CDR3 runs to 14 residues. From germline, CDR1 is SQVTM and CDR2 ANQGSEA. Trimming took 7 bases from V and 6 from J; bases not matched to a gene: 12. CDR3 DNA: TGCAGCGGTTCCGGGACAGGGTTGATACAGACCCAGTACTTC. Residues: CSGSGTGLIQTQYF.

The CDR3 DNA sequence: TGTGCCAGCAGCGACACAGGCTCGGATACGCAGTATTTT. Protein product: CASSDTGSDTQYF. J is TRBJ2-3 and V is TRBV7-9; D is possibly TRBD1 (5 bases). CDR1 is SEHNR, CDR2 FQNEAQ, per germline (reference sequence). The CDR3 covers 13 residues. Trimming stripped 5 bases from V and 6 bases from J, with 12 bases between. Using reference TRBV7-9 and TRBJ2-3 for the parts outside the CDR3, the full variable domain is DTGVSQNPRHKITKRGQNVTFRCDPISEHNRLYWYRQTLGQGPEFLTYFQNEAQLEKSRLLSDRFSAERPKGSFSTLEIQRTEQGDSAMYLCASSDTGSDTQYFGPGTRLTVL.